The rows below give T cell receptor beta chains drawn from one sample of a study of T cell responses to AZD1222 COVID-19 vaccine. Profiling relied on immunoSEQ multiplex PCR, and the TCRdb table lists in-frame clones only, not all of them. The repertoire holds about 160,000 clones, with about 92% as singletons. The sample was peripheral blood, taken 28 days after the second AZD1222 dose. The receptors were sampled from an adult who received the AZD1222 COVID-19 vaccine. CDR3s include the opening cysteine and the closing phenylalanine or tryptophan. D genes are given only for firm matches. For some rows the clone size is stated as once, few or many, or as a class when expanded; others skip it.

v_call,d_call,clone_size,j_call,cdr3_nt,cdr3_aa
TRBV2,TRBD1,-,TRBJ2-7,TGTGCCAGCAGTAAGCTACAGGGGGCTAGCGAGCAGTACTTC,CASSKLQGASEQYF
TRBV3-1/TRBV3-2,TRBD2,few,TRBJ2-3,TGTGCCAGCAGCCAAGAGGCGGGAGGGCCGGCAGATACGCAGTATTTT,CASSQEAGGPADTQYF
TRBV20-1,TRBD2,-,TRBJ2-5,TGCAGTGCTAGTCGTAGCGGGAGCGAAGAGACCCAGTACTTC,CSASRSGSEETQYF
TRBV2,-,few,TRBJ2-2,TGTGCCAGCAGAGGGTCGATTCCCGGGGAGCTGTTTTTT,CASRGSIPGELFF
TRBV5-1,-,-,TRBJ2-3,TGCGCCAGCAGCGTAGGGAGGAGCACAGATACGCAGTATTTT,CASSVGRSTDTQYF
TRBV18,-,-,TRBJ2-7,TGTGCCAGCTCACCAGGCCTACCCAACTCCTACGAGCAGTACTTC,CASSPGLPNSYEQYF
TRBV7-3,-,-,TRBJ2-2,TGTGCCAGCAGCCAATATTCCTCCGAGACTAGGGGAGGCGGGGAGCTGTTTTTT,CASSQYSSETRGGGELFF
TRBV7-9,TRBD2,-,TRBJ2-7,TGTGCCAGCAGCTTAGGGGTCGGACGGACTAGCGGGAGATCCTACGAGCAGTACTTC,CASSLGVGRTSGRSYEQYF
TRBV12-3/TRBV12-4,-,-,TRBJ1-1,TGTGCCAGCAGTTCTCTCGAGGGGGCTGAAGCTTTCTTT,CASSSLEGAEAFF
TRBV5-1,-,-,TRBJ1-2,TGCGCCAGCTCTGAAGAGAGCTATGGCTACACCTTC,CASSEESYGYTF
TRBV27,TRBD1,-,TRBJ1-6,TGTGCCAGCAGTTTATCGGGACAGGGTCGCCGATCACCCCTCCACTTT,CASSLSGQGRRSPLHF
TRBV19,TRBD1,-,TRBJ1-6,TGTGCCAGTGGCGAACCGGGACAGGGATATTCACCCCTCCACTTT,CASGEPGQGYSPLHF
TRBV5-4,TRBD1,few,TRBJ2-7,TGTGCCAGCAGCCCGGGTGGTCAGGGGGCCTACGAGCAGTACTTC,CASSPGGQGAYEQYF
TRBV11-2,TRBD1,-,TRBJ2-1,TGTGCCAGCAGCCTGCCCCCCCAGGGGGCTTGGAATGAGCAGTTCTTC,CASSLPPQGAWNEQFF
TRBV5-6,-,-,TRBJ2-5,TGTGCCAGCAGCCCATGGACAGTATCCCAAGAGACCCAGTACTTC,CASSPWTVSQETQYF
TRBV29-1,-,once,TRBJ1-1,TGCAGCGCCGGGGCATTCTTTGAAGCTTTCTTT,CSAGAFFEAFF
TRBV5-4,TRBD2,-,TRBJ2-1,TGTGCCAGCAGCTCCGACCTAGCGGGATCCGGGTCGGAGCAGTTCTTC,CASSSDLAGSGSEQFF
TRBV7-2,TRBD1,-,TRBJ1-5,TGTGCCAGCAGCTTAGGCGGGACAGGGGGCTATCAGCCCCAGCATTTT,CASSLGGTGGYQPQHF
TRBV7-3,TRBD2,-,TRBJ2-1,TGTGCCAGCAGCCTTGGGACTAGCAATGAGCAGTTCTTC,CASSLGTSNEQFF
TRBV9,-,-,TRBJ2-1,TGTGCCAGCAGCGGCGGGGGCAACTCCTACAATGAGCAGTTCTTC,CASSGGGNSYNEQFF
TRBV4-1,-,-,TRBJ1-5,TGCGCCAGCAGCCAGCCGGGGGATCAGCCCCAGCATTTT,CASSQPGDQPQHF
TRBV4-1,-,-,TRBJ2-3,TGCGCCAGCAGCCAAGAGCAGCGGAGCACAGATACGCAGTATTTT,CASSQEQRSTDTQYF
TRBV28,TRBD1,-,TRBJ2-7,TGTGCCAGCAGACGACAGACAGGGATGGGGTACGAGCAGTACTTC,CASRRQTGMGYEQYF
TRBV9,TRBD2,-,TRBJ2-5,TGTGCCAGCAGCGCAGCGGGAGTACAACAAGAGACCCAGTACTTC,CASSAAGVQQETQYF
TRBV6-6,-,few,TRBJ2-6,TGTGCCAGCATAGAATCTGGGGCCAACGTCCTGACTTTC,CASIESGANVLTF
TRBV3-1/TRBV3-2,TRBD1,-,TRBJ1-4,TGTGCCAGCAGCCTCGGGGGTGGGACAGCTAATGAAAAACTGTTTTTT,CASSLGGGTANEKLFF
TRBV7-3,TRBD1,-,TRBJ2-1,TGTGCCAGCAGCTTACAACAGGGGGCCTACAATGAGCAGTTCTTC,CASSLQQGAYNEQFF
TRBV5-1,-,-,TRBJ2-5,TGCGCCAGCAGTCCAACAGGACAAGAGACCCAGTACTTC,CASSPTGQETQYF
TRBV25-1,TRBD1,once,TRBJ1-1,TGTGCCAGCAGTGATGCAGGGGGAAGTGTTGAAGCTTTCTTT,CASSDAGGSVEAFF
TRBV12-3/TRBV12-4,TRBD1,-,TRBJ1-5,TGTGCCAGCAGGGAGGGGGCGCAGCCCCAGCATTTT,CASREGAQPQHF
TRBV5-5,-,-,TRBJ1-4,TGTGCCAGCAGCTTGTTCAGCTCCCATGAAAAACTGTTTTTT,CASSLFSSHEKLFF
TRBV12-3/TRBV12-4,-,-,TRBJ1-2,TGTGCCAGCACCACCGACAGTCCCTATGGCTACACCTTC,CASTTDSPYGYTF
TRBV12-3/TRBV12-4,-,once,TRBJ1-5,TGTGCCAGCAGTGTGGGGACACATCAGCCCCAGCATTTT,CASSVGTHQPQHF
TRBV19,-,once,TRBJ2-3,TGTGCCAGTAGTATAGTAGCCTATCCAGCAGATACGCAGTATTTT,CASSIVAYPADTQYF
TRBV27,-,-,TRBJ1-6,TGTGCCAGCAAGGTGATCGGGATTTCACCCCTCCACTTT,CASKVIGISPLHF
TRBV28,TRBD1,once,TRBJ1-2,TGTGCCAGCATTACAGGGGGCTTAGGTGGCTACACCTTC,CASITGGLGGYTF
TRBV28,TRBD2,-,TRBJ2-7,TGTGCCAGCAGTTTCCTAGCGGCCGCCTCCTACGAGCAGTACTTC,CASSFLAAASYEQYF
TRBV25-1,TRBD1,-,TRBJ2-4,TGTGCCAGCAGCAAATGGGTGGCAGGGGGTAACATTCAGTACTTC,CASSKWVAGGNIQYF
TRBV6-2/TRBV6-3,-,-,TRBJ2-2,TGTGCCAGCAGTTATGGATCCGGGGAGCTGTTTTTT,CASSYGSGELFF
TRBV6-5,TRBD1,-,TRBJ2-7,TGTGCCAGCAGTTACGGAGACAGGGCCTACGAGCAGTACTTC,CASSYGDRAYEQYF
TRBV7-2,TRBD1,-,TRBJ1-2,TGTGCCAGCAGTCCGGGACAGAGAACTAACTATGGCTACACCTTC,CASSPGQRTNYGYTF
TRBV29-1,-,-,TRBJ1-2,TGCAGCGTTGAAGACACAGTTCGTTGGCCTGGCTACACCTTC,CSVEDTVRWPGYTF
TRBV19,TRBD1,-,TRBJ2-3,TGTGCCACCGGGACAGGGATCACAGATACGCAGTATTTT,CATGTGITDTQYF
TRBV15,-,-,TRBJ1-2,TGTGCCACCAGCAGCTGGACCATTAACTATGGCTACACCTTC,CATSSWTINYGYTF
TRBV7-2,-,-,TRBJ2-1,TGTGCCAGCAGCGCGGGTGCTGTTCCTTACAATGAGCAGTTCTTC,CASSAGAVPYNEQFF
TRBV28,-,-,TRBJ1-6,TGTGCCAGCAGTTTCGCCTTCCCCAATTCACCCCTCCACTTT,CASSFAFPNSPLHF
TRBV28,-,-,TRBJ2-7,TGTGCCAGCATACAAGGGACTCCTTCTGAAGAGCAGTACTTC,CASIQGTPSEEQYF
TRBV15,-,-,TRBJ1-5,TGTGCCACCCGTGGAGGGGGACAATGGCAGCCCCAGCATTTT,CATRGGGQWQPQHF
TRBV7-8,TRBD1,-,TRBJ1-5,TGTGCCAGCAGCTTATCCCTGGCCAGGGGGCAAGGCAATCAGCCCCAGCATTTT,CASSLSLARGQGNQPQHF
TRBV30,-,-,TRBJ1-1,TGTGCCACCAGTCAGGGGACCGCTGAAGCTTTCTTT,CATSQGTAEAFF
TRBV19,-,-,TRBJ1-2,TGTGCCAGTAGTATTCTGGGCCCAAACTATGGCTACACCTTC,CASSILGPNYGYTF
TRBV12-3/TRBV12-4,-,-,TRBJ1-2,TGTGCCAGCAGTGACAGGAGATTCTATGGCTACACCTTC,CASSDRRFYGYTF
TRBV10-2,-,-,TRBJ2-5,TGCGCCAGCAACAAATCCCCCAGGGCGACCCAGTACTTC,CASNKSPRATQYF
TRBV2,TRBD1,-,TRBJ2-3,TGTGCCAGCAGGACAGGGGAGGCGGATACGCAGTATTTT,CASRTGEADTQYF
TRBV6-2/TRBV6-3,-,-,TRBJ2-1,TGTGCCAGCAGTTACTTAGGAGTAGGCTACAATGAGCAGTTCTTC,CASSYLGVGYNEQFF